The 4 T cell receptor beta chains below all came from one sample that was sequenced in a study of blood T cell repertoires in COVID-19. TCRdb's copy holds only in-frame clones and misses some; the assay was immunoSEQ multiplex PCR. The sample has around 180,000 clones, 86% seen once. Sequenced input: peripheral blood. The receptors derive from a woman younger than 45 with active or convalescent COVID-19.

The rearrangement joins TRBV9 to TRBJ2-6; TRBD1 is a possible D gene (5 bases). The CDR3 has 15 amino acids. The germline CDR1 and CDR2 sequences are SGDLS and YYNGEE. The germline V and J ends were trimmed by 0 bases and 4 bases, with 8 bases remaining between them. The DNA for the CDR3 is TGTGCCAGCAGCGTAGAGGGGTTCGGGGCCAACGTCCTGACTTTC. The encoded protein is CASSVEGFGANVLTF.

The chain combines TRBV11-2 with TRBJ2-5; weak D call: TRBD1 (6 bases). The V and J ends lost 5 bases and 5 bases respectively, with 15 bases between them. CDR3 size: 14 residues. Germline V gene data show CDR1 as SGHAT and CDR2 as FQNNGV. The CDR3: CASSRGGPVETQYF. CDR3 in DNA: TGTGCCAGCAGCCGAGGGGGACCCGTGGAGACCCAGTACTTC.

The chain links TRBV6-5 to TRBJ1-5; 10 nucleotides align to TRBD1. After removal of 6 bases from V and 1 base from J, the junction contained 0 bases not matched to a gene. CDR1 is MNHEY, CDR2 SVGAGI, per germline. The CDR3 loop spans 14 amino acids. The CDR3 bases are TGTGCCAGCAGGACAGGGGGCAGCAATCAGCCCCAGCATTTT. Translating gives CASRTGGSNQPQHF.

The gene calls are TRBV10-3 and TRBJ2-7; TRBD2 matches at 8 bases. Germline V gene sequence: CDR1 ENHRY, CDR2 SYGVKD. This CDR3 has 17 amino acids. V lost 0 bases, J lost 2 bases, and 9 bases stayed unmatched. The DNA of the CDR3 is TGTGCCATCAGTGAGTCTCCGGGACGGGGGGGTCCCTACGAGCAGTACTTC. It translates to CAISESPGRGGPYEQYF.